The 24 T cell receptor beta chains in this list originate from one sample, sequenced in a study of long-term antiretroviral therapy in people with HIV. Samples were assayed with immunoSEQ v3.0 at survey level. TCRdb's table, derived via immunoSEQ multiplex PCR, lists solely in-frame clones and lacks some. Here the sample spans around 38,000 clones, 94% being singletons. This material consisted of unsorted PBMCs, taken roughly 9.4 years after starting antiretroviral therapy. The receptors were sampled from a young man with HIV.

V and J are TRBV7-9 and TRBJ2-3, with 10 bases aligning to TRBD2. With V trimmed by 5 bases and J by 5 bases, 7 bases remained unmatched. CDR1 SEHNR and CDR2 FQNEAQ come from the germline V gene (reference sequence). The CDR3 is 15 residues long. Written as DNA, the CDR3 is TGTGCCAGCAGCAGAACCGGGACTAGCGAAGATACGCAGTATTTT. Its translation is CASSRTGTSEDTQYF.

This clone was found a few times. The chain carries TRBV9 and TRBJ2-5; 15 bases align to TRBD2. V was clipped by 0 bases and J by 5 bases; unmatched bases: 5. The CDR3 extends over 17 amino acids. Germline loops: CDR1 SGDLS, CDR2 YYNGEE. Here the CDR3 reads CASSVGTSGGAGETQYF. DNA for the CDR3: TGTGCCAGCAGCGTAGGGACTAGCGGGGGGGCTGGGGAGACCCAGTACTTC.

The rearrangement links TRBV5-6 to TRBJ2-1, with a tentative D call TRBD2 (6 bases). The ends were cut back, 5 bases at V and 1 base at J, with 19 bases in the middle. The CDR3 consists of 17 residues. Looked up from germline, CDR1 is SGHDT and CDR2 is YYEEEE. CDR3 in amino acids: CASSQTSGGRSYNEQFF. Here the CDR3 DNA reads TGTGCCAGCAGTCAAACGTCCGGGGGTCGGTCCTACAATGAGCAGTTCTTC.

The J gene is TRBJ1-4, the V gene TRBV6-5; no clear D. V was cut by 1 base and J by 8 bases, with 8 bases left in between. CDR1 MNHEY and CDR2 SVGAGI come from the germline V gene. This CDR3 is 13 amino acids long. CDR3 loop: CASSYFPGEKLFF. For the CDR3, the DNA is TGTGCCAGCAGTTACTTTCCGGGAGAAAAACTGTTTTTT.

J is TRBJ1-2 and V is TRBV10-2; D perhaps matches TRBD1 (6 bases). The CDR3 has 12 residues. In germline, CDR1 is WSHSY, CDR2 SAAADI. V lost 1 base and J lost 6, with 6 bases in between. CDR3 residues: CASSEWTDGYTF. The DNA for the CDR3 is TGCGCCAGCAGTGAGTGGACAGATGGCTACACCTTC.

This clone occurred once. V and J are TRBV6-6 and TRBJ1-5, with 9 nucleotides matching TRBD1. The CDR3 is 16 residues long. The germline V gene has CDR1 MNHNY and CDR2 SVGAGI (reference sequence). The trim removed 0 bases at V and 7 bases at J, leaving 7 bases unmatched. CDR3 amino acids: CASSYSMGTGLQPQHF. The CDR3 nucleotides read TGTGCCAGCAGTTACTCGATGGGGACAGGGTTGCAGCCCCAGCATTTT.

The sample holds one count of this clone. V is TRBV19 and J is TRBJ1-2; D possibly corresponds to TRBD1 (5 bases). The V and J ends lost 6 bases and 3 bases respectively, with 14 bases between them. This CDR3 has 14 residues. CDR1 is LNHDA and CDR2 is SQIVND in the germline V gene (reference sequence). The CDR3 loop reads CASSLGAWDYGYTF. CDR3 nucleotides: TGTGCCAGTAGCCTAGGGGCCTGGGACTATGGCTACACCTTC.

In nucleotides, the CDR3 is TGCGCCAGCAGCCTGGAGGAGGGGGTAAACTCTGGAAACACCATATATTTT. Translated: CASSLEEGVNSGNTIYF. The chain links TRBV5-1 to TRBJ1-3, with D tentatively TRBD1 (6 bases). This CDR3 is 17 amino acids long. Germline values: CDR1 SGHRS, CDR2 YFSETQ. V was pared by 4 bases and J by 0 bases, with 17 bases between.

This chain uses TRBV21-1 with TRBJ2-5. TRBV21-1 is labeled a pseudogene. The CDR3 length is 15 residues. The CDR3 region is CASSSPWPGRETQYF. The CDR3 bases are TGTGCCAGCAGTTCTCCGTGGCCCGGGCGGGAGACCCAGTACTTC.

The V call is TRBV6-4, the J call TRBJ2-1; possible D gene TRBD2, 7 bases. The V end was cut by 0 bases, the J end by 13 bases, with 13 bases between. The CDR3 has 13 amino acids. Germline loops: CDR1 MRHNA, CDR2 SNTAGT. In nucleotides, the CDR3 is TGTGCCAGCAGTGACTCTAGCGCGGGGGCCCAGTTCTTC. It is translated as CASSDSSAGAQFF.

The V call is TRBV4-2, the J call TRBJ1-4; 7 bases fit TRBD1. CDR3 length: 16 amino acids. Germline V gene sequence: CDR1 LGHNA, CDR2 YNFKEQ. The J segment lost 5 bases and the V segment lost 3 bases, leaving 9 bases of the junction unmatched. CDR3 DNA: TGTGCCAGCAGCCATGCCCCGCAGGGGGGAAATGAAAAACTGTTTTTT. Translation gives CASSHAPQGGNEKLFF.

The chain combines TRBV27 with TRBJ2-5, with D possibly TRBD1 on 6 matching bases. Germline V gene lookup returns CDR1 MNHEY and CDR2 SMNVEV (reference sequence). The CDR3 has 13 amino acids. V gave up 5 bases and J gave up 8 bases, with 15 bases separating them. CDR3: CASSPGRGQTQYF. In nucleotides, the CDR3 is TGTGCCAGCAGTCCTGGACGGGGACAAACCCAGTACTTC.

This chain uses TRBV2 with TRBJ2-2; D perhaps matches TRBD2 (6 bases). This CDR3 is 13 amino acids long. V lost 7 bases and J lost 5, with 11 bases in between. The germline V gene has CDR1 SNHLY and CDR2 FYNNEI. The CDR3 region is CASKRLATGELFF. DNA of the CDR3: TGTGCCAGCAAACGGCTAGCGACCGGGGAGCTGTTTTTT.

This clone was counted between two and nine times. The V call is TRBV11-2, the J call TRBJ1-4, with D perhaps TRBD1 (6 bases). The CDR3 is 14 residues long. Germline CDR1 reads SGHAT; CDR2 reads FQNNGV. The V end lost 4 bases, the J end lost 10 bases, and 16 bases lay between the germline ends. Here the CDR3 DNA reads TGTGCCAGCAGCTCCCAGGGGAATAGGGGAAAACTGTTTTTT. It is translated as CASSSQGNRGKLFF.

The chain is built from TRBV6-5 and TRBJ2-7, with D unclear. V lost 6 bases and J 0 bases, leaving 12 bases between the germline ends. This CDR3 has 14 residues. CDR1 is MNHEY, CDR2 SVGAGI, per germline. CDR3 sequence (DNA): TGTGCCAGCAGGCGGTATGGTGGCTCCTACGAGCAGTACGTC. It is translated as CASRRYGGSYEQYV.

Written as DNA, the CDR3 is TGTGCCAGCAGTTTGAGTGGGGGCGTTTACACTGAAGCTTTCTTT. It is translated as CASSLSGGVYTEAFF. This rearrangement joins TRBV6-5 to TRBJ1-1, with a tentative D call TRBD1 (6 bases). The CDR3 is 15 residues long. From germline, CDR1 is MNHEY and CDR2 SVGAGI. V dropped 4 bases and J dropped 3 bases, with 15 bases sitting between them.

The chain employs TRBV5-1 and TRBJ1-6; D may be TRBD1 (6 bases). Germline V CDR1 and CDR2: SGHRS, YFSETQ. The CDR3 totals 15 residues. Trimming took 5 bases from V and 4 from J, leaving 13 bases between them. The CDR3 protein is CASRERRGYNSPLHF. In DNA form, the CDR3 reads TGCGCCAGCAGGGAACGCAGGGGTTATAATTCACCCCTCCACTTT.

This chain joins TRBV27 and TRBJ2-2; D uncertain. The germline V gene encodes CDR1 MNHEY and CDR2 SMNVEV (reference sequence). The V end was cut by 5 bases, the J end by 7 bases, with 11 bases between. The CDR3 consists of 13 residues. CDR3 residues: CASSQHRVGELFF. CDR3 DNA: TGTGCCAGCAGTCAACACAGAGTCGGGGAGCTGTTTTTT.

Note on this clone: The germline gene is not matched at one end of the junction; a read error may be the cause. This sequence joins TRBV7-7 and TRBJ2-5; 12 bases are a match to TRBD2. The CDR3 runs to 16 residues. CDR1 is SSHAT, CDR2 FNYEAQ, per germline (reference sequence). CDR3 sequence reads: CASSLELAGGVGTQYF. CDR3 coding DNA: TGTGCTAGCAGCTTAGAACTAGCGGGAGGAGTCGGGACCCAGTACTTC. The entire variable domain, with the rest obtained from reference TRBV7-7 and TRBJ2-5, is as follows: GAGVSQSPRYKVTKRGQDVTLRCDPISSHATLYWYQQALGQGPEFLTYFNYEAQPDKSGLPSDRFSAERPEGSISTLTIQRTEQRDSAMYRCASSLELAGGVGTQYFGPGTRLLVL.

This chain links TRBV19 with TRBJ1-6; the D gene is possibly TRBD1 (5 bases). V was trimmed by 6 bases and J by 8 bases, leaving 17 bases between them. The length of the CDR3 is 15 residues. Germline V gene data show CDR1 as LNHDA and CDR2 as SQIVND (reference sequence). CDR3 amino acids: CASRTVDRDHSPLHF. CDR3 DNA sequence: TGTGCCAGTAGGACTGTCGACAGAGATCATTCACCCCTCCACTTT.

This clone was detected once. The CDR3 spells CASTRLLNEQYF. Written as DNA, the CDR3 is TGTGCCAGCACGCGACTGCTTAACGAGCAGTACTTC. The chain combines TRBV2 with TRBJ2-7; D not resolved. This CDR3 is built from 12 residues. Germline V lookup: CDR1 SNHLY, CDR2 FYNNEI. V lost 7 bases, J lost 5 bases, and 12 bases lay in between.

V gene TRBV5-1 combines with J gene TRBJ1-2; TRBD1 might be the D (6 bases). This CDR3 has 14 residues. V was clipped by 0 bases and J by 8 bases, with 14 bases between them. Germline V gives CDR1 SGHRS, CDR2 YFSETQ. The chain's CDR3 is CASSLAGAGDGYTF. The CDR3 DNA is TGCGCCAGCAGCTTGGCGGGGGCAGGGGACGGCTACACCTTC.

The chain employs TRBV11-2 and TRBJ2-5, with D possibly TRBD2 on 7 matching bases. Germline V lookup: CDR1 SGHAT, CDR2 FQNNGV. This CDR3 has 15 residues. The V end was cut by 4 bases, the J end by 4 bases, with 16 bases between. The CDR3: CASSSKGRGGETQYF. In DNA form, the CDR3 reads TGTGCCAGCAGCTCGAAAGGGAGGGGGGGAGAGACCCAGTACTTC.

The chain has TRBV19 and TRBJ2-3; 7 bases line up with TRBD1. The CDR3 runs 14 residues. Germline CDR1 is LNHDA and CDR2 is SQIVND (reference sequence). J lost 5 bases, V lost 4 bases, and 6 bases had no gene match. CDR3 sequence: CASSSDRVRDTQYF. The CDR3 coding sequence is TGTGCCAGTAGTAGCGACAGGGTTAGAGATACGCAGTATTTT.